A single sample is the source of the 6 T cell receptor beta chains below, sequenced in a study of read filtering for tumor transcriptome and immune sequencing (dated by TCRdb to 2020 to 2022). Sequencing took place on an Illumina HiSeq 4000. Starting from 400 to 450 ng RNA, TCR libraries were constructed with the Immunoverse kit using molecular barcoded adaptors that cover the alpha/delta and beta/gamma chains. In TCRdb, the public reads were trimmed at Q25 with fastp and aligned with MiXCR, with productive beta chains retained. Entries are consolidated by CDR3 protein sequence, retaining the most common genes and DNA. The sample yields 100,000 to 150,000 distinct CDR3 sequences; approximately 12% were counted once. Roughly 11% of the sample is in the top ten clones. Sequenced material: a population of CD138-negative cells sorted from bone marrow. The cell subset or site label on this specimen signifies: bone marrow mononuclear cells depleted of CD138+ plasma/myeloma cells by negative magnetic selection. The receptors were sampled from a donor at least 40 years old with multiple myeloma.

This clonotype came up many times. The CDR3 is CASRPKDGTDTQYF. For the CDR3, the DNA is TGTGCCAGCAGACCCAAGGACGGCACAGATACGCAGTATTTT. The rearrangement uses TRBV12-3 or TRBV12-4 and TRBJ2-3; no clear D gene. The CDR3 loop spans 14 amino acids. The ends were cut back, 6 bases at V and 1 base at J, with 11 bases in the middle.

This clonotype has a count of ten or more. The CDR3 DNA reads TGCGCCAGCAGCTTGGGACAGGGCCAAGAGACCCAGTACTTC. This translates into CASSLGQGQETQYF. The chain is built from TRBV5-1 and TRBJ2-5; 7 bases are a match to TRBD1. This CDR3 has 14 amino acids. Unmatched junction bases numbered 0, after V lost 0 bases and J lost 1 base. Germline CDR1 reads SGHRS; CDR2 reads YFSETQ. The full variable domain, with the rest looked up from reference TRBV5-1 and TRBJ2-5, is KAGVTQTPRYLIKTRGQQVTLSCSPISGHRSVSWYQQTPGQGLQFLFEYFSETQRNKGNFPGRFSGRQFSNSRSEMNVSTLELGDSALYLCASSLGQGQETQYFGPGTRLLVL.

This clonotype has only a few counts. This rearrangement joins TRBV20-1 to TRBJ1-5; D perhaps matches TRBD1 (5 bases). Per the germline V gene, CDR1 is DFQATT and CDR2 is SNEGSKA (reference sequence). V lost 3 bases, J lost 4 bases, and 16 bases lay in between. The CDR3 consists of 15 residues. The CDR3 is CSASSGAEGNQPQHF. The CDR3 DNA sequence: TGCAGTGCTAGCTCCGGGGCCGAAGGGAATCAGCCCCAGCATTTT.

This clonotype was seen a few times. A single base separates this from a much larger clone, so it may be a read error. Without the conserved terminal phenylalanine or tryptophan, this CDR3 likely stems from a read error. This chain links TRBV24-1 with TRBJ2-1; D remains ambiguous. This CDR3 is 14 amino acids long. The germline V and J ends were trimmed by 2 bases and 12 bases, with 16 bases remaining between them. Germline lookup yields CDR1 KGHDR and CDR2 SFDVKD. The CDR3 loop reads CATSDYHQAAGQFS. CDR3 bases: TGTGCCACCAGTGATTATCACCAGGCGGCCGGGCAGTTCTCC.

This clonotype has a count of ten or more. The chain couples TRBV5-6 to TRBJ1-5; D is undetermined. V lost 4 bases and J lost 5, with 13 bases in between. CDR1 is SGHDT, CDR2 YYEEEE, per germline. The CDR3 totals 14 residues. The CDR3 sequence is CASSQQMLDQPQHF. The CDR3 region has the DNA TGTGCCAGCAGCCAACAGATGTTAGATCAGCCCCAGCATTTT.

This clonotype was observed many times. The chain has TRBV6-2 or TRBV6-3 and TRBJ2-6; D is ambiguous. The CDR3 runs 14 residues. Looked up from germline, CDR1 is MNHEY and CDR2 is SVGEGT. Trimming removed 6 bases from V and 0 bases from J, with 6 bases in between. This chain's CDR3 is CASSPPSGANVLTF. CDR3 DNA sequence: TGTGCCAGCAGCCCCCCCTCTGGGGCCAACGTCCTGACTTTC.